The next 11 T cell receptor beta chains were all read from a single sample in a study of blood T cell repertoires in COVID-19. Assay used: immunoSEQ multiplex PCR; TCRdb lists only in-frame clones, some missing. Of approximately 210,000 clones in the sample, 70% to 90% were seen once. Material: peripheral blood. Every receptor here comes from a woman aged 40 to 50 with acute or convalescent COVID-19.

The rearrangement links TRBV11-1 to TRBJ1-2; D gene unclear. Trimming took 5 bases from V and 6 from J, leaving 19 bases between them. This CDR3 is built from 15 residues. The germline CDR1 and CDR2 sequences are SGHAT and FQDESV (reference sequence). The chain's CDR3 is CASSRLSGRRDGYTF. The CDR3 nucleotides read TGTGCCAGCAGCCGCCTTTCTGGTCGGCGGGATGGCTACACCTTC.

V usage is TRBV4-1 and J usage is TRBJ1-2; 7 bases are shared with TRBD1. The CDR3 is 15 amino acids. Germline CDR1 and CDR2: MGHRA and YSYEKL. Unmatched junction bases numbered 8, after V lost 1 base and J lost 6 bases. CDR3 region: CASSQAPTGVDGYTF. The CDR3 nucleotides are TGCGCCAGCAGCCAAGCCCCCACAGGGGTGGATGGCTACACCTTC.

V usage is TRBV10-3 and J usage is TRBJ1-6; 7 bases line up with TRBD1. This CDR3 is 14 amino acids long. V gave up 5 bases and J gave up 8 bases; unmatched junction bases: 6. In germline, CDR1 is ENHRY, CDR2 SYGVKD. The CDR3 sequence: CAISPQGEYSPLHF. CDR3 in DNA: TGTGCCATCAGTCCTCAGGGGGAGTATTCACCCCTCCACTTT.

The rearrangement uses TRBV7-2 and TRBJ1-5, with D hard to call. Germline CDR1 SGHTA, CDR2 FQGNSA. CDR3 length: 14 residues. The germline V and J ends were trimmed by 5 bases and 6 bases, with 14 bases remaining between them. CDR3 nucleotides: TGTGCCAGCAGCCCCACCTGGGAGGGTCAGCCCCAGCATTTT. It is translated as CASSPTWEGQPQHF.

This chain uses TRBV18 with TRBJ1-1; 8 bases map to TRBD1. The CDR3 has 15 amino acids. V gave up 3 bases and J gave up 0 bases; unmatched junction bases: 3. CDR1 and CDR2 (germline): KGHSH, LQKENI. The CDR3 here is CASSPTGALNTEAFF. CDR3 sequence (DNA): TGTGCCAGCTCACCGACAGGGGCACTGAACACTGAAGCTTTCTTT.

This rearrangement joins TRBV2 to TRBJ1-1; D might be TRBD1 (5 bases). Germline V gene lookup returns CDR1 SNHLY and CDR2 FYNNEI. This CDR3 is built from 18 residues. V was clipped by 6 bases and J by 0 bases, with 23 bases between them. The CDR3 sequence is CASRWRWGEGGMNTEAFF. As DNA, the CDR3 is TGTGCCAGCAGGTGGCGGTGGGGGGAAGGCGGAATGAACACTGAAGCTTTCTTT.

The gene calls are TRBV7-2 and TRBJ1-5, with D unresolved. The CDR3 is 17 residues long. Germline V CDR1 and CDR2: SGHTA, FQGNSA. Trimming left V 2 bases short and J 0 bases short, with 14 bases between. CDR3 protein: CASSLTAGFFSNQPQHF. The DNA of the CDR3 is TGTGCCAGCAGCTTAACGGCGGGGTTCTTTAGCAATCAGCCCCAGCATTTT.

This clone was detected only once. The chain uses TRBV6-5 and TRBJ2-2; 12 nucleotides agree with TRBD1. V trimming: 5 bases; J trimming: 6 bases; junction bases outside the gene matches: 1. This CDR3 contains 14 residues. Germline V gives CDR1 MNHEY, CDR2 SVGAGI. The CDR3 is CASSRDRGPGELFF. The DNA for the CDR3 is TGTGCCAGCAGTAGGGACAGGGGGCCCGGGGAGCTGTTTTTT.

This chain links TRBV5-8 with TRBJ1-4, with D unresolved. This CDR3 region has 16 residues. The germline V gene has CDR1 SGHTS and CDR2 YDEGEE. Between the trimmed V and J ends, which lost 0 bases and 4 bases, there was a span of 13 bases. CDR3 amino acids: CASSLGRAGINEKLFF. The DNA of the CDR3 is TGTGCCAGCAGCTTGGGAAGGGCGGGGATTAATGAAAAACTGTTTTTT. Based on the CDR3 plus reference TRBV5-8 and TRBJ1-4, the full variable domain is EAGVTQSPTHLIKTRGQQATLRCSPISGHTSVYWYQQALGLGLQFLLWYDEGEERNRGNFPPRFSGRQFPNYSSELNVNALELEDSALYLCASSLGRAGINEKLFFGSGTQLSVL.

As to this clone: Other DNA sequences within the sample encode an identical CDR3. This chain links TRBV30 with TRBJ1-2; D call uncertain. The CDR3 has 13 amino acids. Per germline, CDR1 GTSNPN and CDR2 SVGIG (reference sequence). V was shortened by 0 bases and J by 0 bases, with 5 bases between the two germline ends. CDR3 coding DNA: TGTGCCTGGAGTGTACTCTCTAACTATGGCTACACCTTC. It encodes CAWSVLSNYGYTF.

The chain is built from TRBV4-1 and TRBJ1-4, with 10 positions matching TRBD1. With 6 bases clipped from V and 7 bases from J, the junction kept 14 bases outside the gene matches. The germline gives CDR1 MGHRA, CDR2 YSYEKL. This CDR3 is built from 17 residues. The CDR3 DNA follows: TGCGCCAGCAGACCCTGGACAGGGGGGGGAGGGGGTGAAAAACTGTTTTTT. This codes for CASRPWTGGGGGEKLFF.